Below, 22 T cell receptor beta chains from the same sample are listed, as sequenced in a study of CD8+ T cells in alopecia areata. Treatment denoted: oral pan-JAK inhibitor, 5-10 mg twice daily. TCR sequencing used cDNA made by reverse transcription of extracted RNA. TCRdb's copy holds only in-frame clones and misses some; the assay was immunoSEQ multiplex PCR. The data hold roughly 170,000 clones, with about 60% observed a single time. This sample comprised CD8+ T cells sorted from blood, obtained at week 24, from a patient treated with tofacitinib. Source of these receptors: a human donor with alopecia areata.

V usage is TRBV6-5 and J usage is TRBJ2-2, with 7 bases aligning to TRBD1. CDR1 is MNHEY and CDR2 is SVGAGI in the germline V gene. The CDR3 loop spans 15 amino acids. J lost 4 bases, V lost 7 bases, and 9 bases had no gene match. CDR3 amino acids: CASTPRQGITGELFF. The CDR3 coding sequence is TGTGCCAGCACTCCGAGACAGGGTATCACCGGGGAGCTGTTTTTT.

The gene calls are TRBV5-1 and TRBJ1-3; no reliable D call. The V and J ends lost 2 bases and 3 bases respectively, with 9 bases between them. This CDR3 has 14 residues. Germline V lookup: CDR1 SGHRS, CDR2 YFSETQ. CDR3 coding DNA: TGCGCCAGCAGCTTACCGGACGGTGGAAACACCATATATTTT. It codes for CASSLPDGGNTIYF.

J is TRBJ2-4 and V is TRBV9; D is unresolved. From germline, CDR1 is SGDLS and CDR2 YYNGEE. The length of the CDR3 is 13 residues. V lost 0 bases and J 8 bases, leaving 9 bases between the germline ends. CDR3 in amino acids: CASSVEGSHIQYF. CDR3 in DNA: TGTGCCAGCAGCGTAGAGGGTTCCCACATTCAGTACTTC.

This clone has just one count. One end of the junction does not line up with germline, which may come from a read error. V and J are TRBV4-1 and TRBJ2-6; no clear D. Germline V lookup: CDR1 MGHRA, CDR2 YSYEKL. This CDR3 has 15 amino acids. Written as DNA, the CDR3 is TGTGCCAGCAGCTTAAGTGAACCTGGGGCCAACGTCCTGACTTTC. Protein: CASSLSEPGANVLTF.

In regard to this clone: The same CDR3 is also encoded by other DNA sequences in this sample. CDR3 loop: CASSVASSSYEQYF. The CDR3 region has the DNA TGTGCCAGCAGCGTAGCTTCGAGCTCCTACGAGCAGTACTTC. The chain uses TRBV9 and TRBJ2-7; D ambiguous. From germline, CDR1 is SGDLS and CDR2 YYNGEE. V dropped 0 bases and J dropped 0 bases, with 7 bases sitting between them. This CDR3 contains 14 residues.

The chain uses TRBV27 and TRBJ1-1; 9 bases line up with TRBD1. This CDR3 has 14 residues. V was pared by 7 bases and J by 4 bases, with 7 bases of the junction left unmatched. CDR1 MNHEY and CDR2 SMNVEV come from the germline V gene (reference sequence). The CDR3 region is CASKGQGGATEAFF. The DNA of the CDR3 is TGTGCCAGCAAGGGACAGGGTGGAGCCACTGAAGCTTTCTTT.

This clone appeared a few times. This rearrangement joins TRBV7-6 to TRBJ1-2, with 7 bases aligning to TRBD1. The V gene end was trimmed by 5 bases and the J gene end by 6 bases; junction bases not matched to a gene: 15. The CDR3 is 16 amino acids. CDR1 and CDR2 (germline): SGHVS, FNYEAQ. CDR3 amino acids: CASSTIDGQVGDGYTF. DNA for the CDR3: TGTGCCAGCAGCACCATAGATGGACAGGTTGGGGATGGCTACACCTTC.

In its sample, this clone was seen a few times. This rearrangement joins TRBV20-1 to TRBJ2-5; D is uncertain. Germline assignment: CDR1 DFQATT and CDR2 SNEGSKA (reference sequence). There are 10 residues in the CDR3. CDR3 sequence: CKGKRETQYF. In DNA, the CDR3 is TGCAAAGGGAAACGAGAGACCCAGTACTTC.

This clone occurred a few times. A junction boundary mismatches the germline segment, possibly from a read error. CDR3 loop: CASKKGQGEEKLFF. The CDR3 region has the DNA TGTGCAAGCAAAAAGGGACAGGGCGAGGAAAAACTGTTTTTT. This chain connects TRBV25-1 to TRBJ1-4, with TRBD1 identical over 9 bases. This CDR3 is 14 amino acids long. Germline V gene data show CDR1 as MGHDK and CDR2 as SYGVNS.

This sequence joins TRBV18 and TRBJ2-7; 7 bases match TRBD1. V lost 3 bases, J lost 5 bases, and 7 bases stayed unmatched. Per the germline V gene, CDR1 is KGHSH and CDR2 is LQKENI. This CDR3 contains 14 residues. CDR3 in amino acids: CASSPPGTVDEQYF. The CDR3 coding sequence is TGTGCCAGCTCACCTCCGGGGACAGTGGACGAGCAGTACTTC.

The chain uses TRBV4-1 and TRBJ2-5; weak D call: TRBD1 (6 bases). Germline loops: CDR1 MGHRA, CDR2 YSYEKL. The CDR3 consists of 12 residues. With 4 bases removed from V and 5 bases from J, the gap between germline ends came to 8 bases. CDR3 nucleotide sequence: TGCGCCAGCAGCCCCCAGGGGGAGACCCAGTACTTC. It translates to CASSPQGETQYF.

The gene calls are TRBV9 and TRBJ2-5, with D tentatively TRBD1 (6 bases). V shed 4 bases and J shed 1 base, with 8 bases lying between them. Germline V lookup: CDR1 SGDLS, CDR2 YYNGEE. The CDR3 covers 13 residues. Here the CDR3 reads CASSRDTQETQYF. CDR3 DNA: TGTGCCAGCAGCCGGGACACCCAAGAGACCCAGTACTTC. The entire variable domain, with the rest obtained from reference TRBV9 and TRBJ2-5, is as follows: DSGVTQTPKHLITATGQRVTLRCSPRSGDLSVYWYQQSLDQGLQFLIQYYNGEERAKGNILERFSAQQFPDLHSELNLSSLELGDSALYFCASSRDTQETQYFGPGTRLLVL.

V gene TRBV5-6 combines with J gene TRBJ1-1; D is ambiguous. CDR1 is SGHDT, CDR2 YYEEEE, per germline. The CDR3 length is 11 residues. V lost 6 bases, J lost 5 bases, and 8 bases lay in between. In DNA form, the CDR3 reads TGTGCCAGCATCTCGAATACTGAAGCTTTCTTT. Its protein is CASISNTEAFF. Filled out from reference TRBV5-6 and TRBJ1-1, the complete variable domain reads DAGVTQSPTHLIKTRGQQVTLRCSPKSGHDTVSWYQQALGQGPQFIFQYYEEEERQRGNFPDRFSGHQFPNYSSELNVNALLLGDSALYLCASISNTEAFFGQGTRLTVV.

The chain uses TRBV25-1 and TRBJ1-6; tentatively, D is TRBD1 (6 bases). This CDR3 comprises 14 residues. Germline loops: CDR1 MGHDK, CDR2 SYGVNS. V lost 3 bases and J 9 bases, leaving 12 bases between the germline ends. The CDR3 DNA follows: TGTGCCAGCAGTGACAGGGGTTTGGGTTCACCCCTCCACTTT. Translation gives CASSDRGLGSPLHF.

The chain joins TRBV7-9 to TRBJ2-7; D might be TRBD1 (5 bases). V was clipped by 4 bases and J by 1 base, with 8 bases between them. The CDR3 contains 13 residues. CDR1 and CDR2 from the germline V gene are SEHNR and FQNEAQ (reference sequence). CDR3 loop: CASSYRMSYEQYF. The CDR3 region has the DNA TGTGCCAGCAGCTACAGGATGTCCTACGAGCAGTACTTC.

In this sample, this clone turned up a few times. The V call is TRBV29-1, the J call TRBJ2-1; D remains unclear. Germline CDR1 and CDR2: SQVTM and ANQGSEA. The ends were cut back, 3 bases at V and 12 bases at J, with 12 bases in the middle. This CDR3 has 11 amino acids. The CDR3 DNA reads as TGCAGCGTTGACGGACCGGCGGTGCAGTTCTTC. Translating it yields CSVDGPAVQFF.

This sequence joins TRBV29-1 and TRBJ2-1, with TRBD2 as a possible D gene (5 bases). CDR1 SQVTM and CDR2 ANQGSEA come from the germline V gene. The CDR3 contains 16 residues. Trimming stripped 1 base from V and 0 bases from J, with 13 bases between. The CDR3 DNA reads as TGCAGCGTTGAAGTTGAGGCTCGGGGCTCCTACAATGAGCAGTTCTTC. It specifies CSVEVEARGSYNEQFF.

This clone has only a few counts. The V call is TRBV13, the J call TRBJ2-4; D uncertain. The germline V gene encodes CDR1 PRHDT and CDR2 FYEKMQ (reference sequence). The CDR3 extends over 15 amino acids. Trimming shortened V by 1 base and J by 8 bases, and 15 bases separated the two germline ends. In nucleotides, the CDR3 is TGTGCCAGCAGCTTAGCTCCTCAAATTGAGGACATTCAGTACTTC. It encodes CASSLAPQIEDIQYF. The full variable domain, completed using reference TRBV13 and TRBJ2-4, is AAGVIQSPRHLIKEKRETATLKCYPIPRHDTVYWYQQGPGQDPQFLISFYEKMQSDKGSIPDRFSAQQFSDYHSELNMSSLELGDSALYFCASSLAPQIEDIQYFGAGTRLSVL.

This clone was observed a handful of times. The chain uses TRBV4-1 and TRBJ2-3, with a weak D call TRBD1 (6 bases). This CDR3 contains 15 residues. From germline, CDR1 is MGHRA and CDR2 YSYEKL. Trimming took 3 bases from V and 3 from J, leaving 13 bases between them. This CDR3 reads CASSQGAGMTDTQYF. DNA of the CDR3: TGCGCCAGCAGCCAGGGGGCAGGGATGACAGATACGCAGTATTTT.

This sequence joins TRBV6-5 and TRBJ2-5; 11 bases are a match to TRBD1. The CDR3 covers 15 residues. CDR1 and CDR2 from the germline V gene are MNHEY and SVGAGI. V trimming: 5 bases; J trimming: 5 bases; junction bases outside the gene matches: 7. DNA for the CDR3: TGTGCCAGCAGTCCCGGGACAGGGGGATTCGAGACCCAGTACTTC. Its protein product is CASSPGTGGFETQYF.

The chain couples TRBV13 to TRBJ1-2, with D hard to call. Trimming left V 0 bases short and J 2 bases short, with 4 bases between. The CDR3 has 13 residues. CDR1 is PRHDT, CDR2 FYEKMQ, per germline (reference sequence). As DNA, the CDR3 is TGTGCCAGCAGCTTAGGGCAAAACTATGGCTACACCTTC. It encodes CASSLGQNYGYTF.

V is TRBV10-3 and J is TRBJ1-1; D may be TRBD1 (6 bases). The CDR3 runs to 14 residues. Trimming removed 3 bases from V and 8 bases from J, with 16 bases in between. Germline loops: CDR1 ENHRY, CDR2 SYGVKD. CDR3 sequence reads: CAISDYRTVREAFF. CDR3 in DNA: TGTGCCATCAGTGACTACAGGACAGTTCGGGAAGCTTTCTTT.